One and the same sample provided the 16 T cell receptor beta chains below, sequenced in a study of shared clonotypes between healthy human individuals. The protocol was immunoSEQ multiplex PCR, while the TCRdb copy is restricted to in-frame clones and leaves out a portion. The sample holds around 2.5 million clones; approximately 93% are singletons and the top ten take 0.35% to 0.45%. The sequenced material came from naive CD4+ T cells from PBMCs. Subset: CD45RA+ positively selected. Source of these receptors: a man in his late teens or twenties in good health. Some clones in this sample may be carry-over from other donors' samples.

This clone has just one count. The chain employs TRBV12-5 and TRBJ2-1, with 12 nucleotides matching TRBD1. This CDR3 comprises 16 residues. Germline assignment: CDR1 LGHNT and CDR2 FRNRAP. Losses at the gene ends were 1 base for V and 7 bases for J; bases not matched to a gene: 5. The CDR3 reads CASGLARGQGANEQFF. The CDR3 DNA reads TGTGCTAGTGGTTTGGCACGGGGACAGGGGGCGAATGAGCAGTTCTTC. The full variable domain, with the rest looked up from reference TRBV12-5 and TRBJ2-1, is DARVTQTPRHKVTEMGQEVTMRCQPILGHNTVFWYRQTMMQGLELLAYFRNRAPLDDSGMPKDRFSAEMPDATLATLKIQPSEPRDSAVYFCASGLARGQGANEQFFGPGTRLTVL.

This clone occurred once. This sample includes further DNA sequences coding for the same CDR3. DNA for the CDR3: TGTGCCAGCAGTTACTACGGAGAGAACACTGAAGCTTTCTTT. Protein product: CASSYYGENTEAFF. The chain recombines TRBV6-5 with TRBJ1-1; D uncertain. This CDR3 comprises 14 residues. The V end lost 1 base, the J end lost 1 base, and 7 bases lay between the germline ends. Germline CDR1 MNHEY, CDR2 SVGAGI.

This sequence joins TRBV7-9 and TRBJ2-5; D is possibly TRBD1 (5 bases). Germline CDR1 and CDR2: SEHNR and FQNEAQ (reference sequence). The CDR3 spans 18 residues. The V end was cut by 5 bases, the J end by 7 bases, with 29 bases between. CDR3: CASSPTPSKTEAWGTQYF. CDR3 DNA sequence: TGTGCCAGCAGCCCAACTCCTTCGAAGACAGAGGCCTGGGGGACCCAGTACTTC.

The CDR3 DNA reads TGTGCCAGCAGTGATTCGAGTCCCATGGGCCGACATACGCAGTATTTT. Translation: CASSDSSPMGRHTQYF. The J gene is TRBJ2-3, the V gene TRBV2; D not certain. Germline lookup yields CDR1 SNHLY and CDR2 FYNNEI. Trimming cost V 3 bases and J 7 bases, with 20 bases left between them. This CDR3 comprises 16 residues.

The chain employs TRBV5-1 and TRBJ2-6, with D maybe TRBD1 (5 bases). Trimming cost V 0 bases and J 3 bases, with 7 bases left between them. From germline, CDR1 is SGHRS and CDR2 YFSETQ. CDR3 length: 15 amino acids. The CDR3: CASSLEGVGANVLTF. DNA for the CDR3: TGCGCCAGCAGCTTGGAAGGGGTTGGGGCCAACGTCCTGACTTTC.

The chain is built from TRBV29-1 and TRBJ2-5; TRBD2 agrees at 11 bases. The V gene end was trimmed by 6 bases and the J gene end by 4 bases; junction bases not matched to a gene: 7. CDR1 is SQVTM and CDR2 is ANQGSEA in the germline V gene. This CDR3 spans 14 amino acids. DNA of the CDR3: TGCAGCGTCCCACTAGCGGGAGTAGCAGAGACCCAGTACTTC. Its protein product is CSVPLAGVAETQYF.

This clone was detected once. The J gene is TRBJ2-5, the V gene TRBV19, with D possibly being TRBD1 or TRBD2 (5 bases each). V lost 5 bases to trimming and J lost 6 bases, with 13 bases between them. The germline V gene encodes CDR1 LNHDA and CDR2 SQIVND (reference sequence). The CDR3 has 13 residues. CDR3 sequence reads: CASSPRDVKTQYF. In DNA form, the CDR3 reads TGTGCCAGTAGTCCTAGGGACGTCAAGACCCAGTACTTC.

The V gene is TRBV6-1, the J gene TRBJ1-5; possibly TRBD1 for D (5 bases). CDR3 length equals 15 residues. Germline CDR1 and CDR2: MNHNS and SASEGT. V dropped 5 bases and J dropped 2 bases, with 13 bases sitting between them. CDR3: CASSPRRGGNQPQHF. CDR3 DNA: TGTGCCAGCAGTCCTCGGCGGGGGGGCAATCAGCCCCAGCATTTT.

Notes on this clone: The CDR3 does not close with the conserved phenylalanine or tryptophan, likely indicating a read error. The chain carries TRBV5-8 and TRBJ1-2; 12 bases are a match to TRBD1. Germline assignment: CDR1 SGHTS and CDR2 YDEGEE. The junction had 10 bases not matched to a gene; V was cut back by 2 bases and J by 8 bases. This CDR3 has 16 residues. The CDR3 here is CASSFNRDRGRRGYTL. The CDR3 bases are TGTGCCAGCAGCTTTAACCGGGACAGGGGGCGTCGAGGCTACACCCTC.

V and J are TRBV7-9 and TRBJ1-1; TRBD1 aligns across 8 bases. The J segment lost 3 bases and the V segment lost 5 bases, leaving 8 bases of the junction unmatched. CDR3 length: 15 residues. Germline lookup yields CDR1 SEHNR and CDR2 FQNEAQ (reference sequence). CDR3 sequence: CASSPRGQVDTEAFF. The CDR3 DNA reads as TGTGCCAGCAGCCCGAGGGGACAGGTGGACACTGAAGCTTTCTTT.

The chain joins TRBV5-6 to TRBJ1-1; D remains ambiguous. CDR1 and CDR2 from the germline V gene are SGHDT and YYEEEE. The CDR3 is 11 residues long. V was shortened by 1 base and J by 11 bases, with 9 bases between the two germline ends. The CDR3 here is CASSLRNSAFF. The CDR3 DNA is TGTGCCAGCAGCTTGAGGAATTCGGCTTTCTTT.

To note about this clone: Other DNA sequences of this sample code for an identical CDR3. This rearrangement joins TRBV28 to TRBJ2-7; D remains unclear. CDR3 size: 11 residues. The V gene's germline CDR1 is MDHEN and CDR2 SYDVKM. V was cut by 8 bases and J by 1 base, with 6 bases left in between. The chain's CDR3 is CASLGSYEQYF. The CDR3 region has the DNA TGTGCCAGCTTGGGGTCCTACGAGCAGTACTTC.

The chain is built from TRBV7-3 and TRBJ1-4; TRBD1 matches 9 bases. This CDR3 is built from 17 residues. Per the germline V gene, CDR1 is SGHTA and CDR2 is FQGTGA. J lost 5 bases, V lost 5 bases, and 12 bases had no gene match. The chain's CDR3 is CASSNRGLMSSNEKLFF. The CDR3 DNA reads TGTGCCAGCAGCAACAGGGGGCTTATGTCGTCGAATGAAAAACTGTTTTTT.

Note on this clone: This specimen includes other DNA sequences encoding the same CDR3. V and J are TRBV7-2 and TRBJ1-2; D perhaps matches TRBD1 (5 bases). CDR1 and CDR2 from the germline V gene are SGHTA and FQGNSA. The CDR3 is made up of 15 amino acids. V lost 0 bases, J lost 2 bases, and 10 bases lay in between. CDR3 in amino acids: CASSLAPRANYGYTF. Written as DNA, the CDR3 is TGTGCCAGCAGCTTAGCTCCCAGGGCCAACTATGGCTACACCTTC.

The chain combines TRBV11-2 with TRBJ2-7; D is ambiguous. This CDR3 is built from 15 residues. V shed 2 bases and J shed 3 bases, with 14 bases lying between them. CDR1 is SGHAT and CDR2 is FQNNGV in the germline V gene. CDR3 sequence (DNA): TGTGCCAGCAGCTTAAGCCCCTTTCTGGACTACGAGCAGTACTTC. It yields the protein CASSLSPFLDYEQYF.

The count of this clone is one. In DNA, the CDR3 is TGTGCCAGCAGCTTGACTAGCGGGATATACAATGAGCAGTTCTTC. It encodes CASSLTSGIYNEQFF. The chain combines TRBV7-3 with TRBJ2-1; 11 bases match TRBD2. CDR3 length equals 15 residues. Trimming cost V 3 bases and J 4 bases; bases outside gene matches: 2. Germline values: CDR1 SGHTA, CDR2 FQGTGA. Combining the CDR3 with reference TRBV7-3 and TRBJ2-1 gives the whole variable domain GAGVSQTPSNKVTEKGKYVELRCDPISGHTALYWYRQSLGQGPEFLIYFQGTGAADDSGLPNDRFFAVRPEGSVSTLKIQRTERGDSAVYLCASSLTSGIYNEQFFGPGTRLTVL.